This T cell receptor (beta chain) comes out of a study of blood T cell repertoires in COVID-19. As for the study in general: Italy, Spain and the United States were the sources of the convalescent and acute COVID-19 samples. From T cells, B-cell-depleted T cells, or PBMCs came the material, which was cDNA or gDNA.

TCRdb's copy holds only in-frame clones and misses some; the assay was immunoSEQ multiplex PCR. Here the sample spans some 31,000 clones, 85% to 90% being singletons. With 1 base clipped from V and 2 bases from J, the junction kept 3 bases outside the gene matches. The germline V gene encodes CDR1 SGDLS and CDR2 YYNGEE. The CDR3 has 16 amino acids. Source material: peripheral blood. The V call is TRBV9, the J call TRBJ2-1, with 10 bases identical to TRBD2. The receptor was isolated from a human donor in a cohort sampled during active COVID-19. The donor label of this sample is uncertain. In nucleotides, the CDR3 is TGTGCCAGCAGCGTACTAGCGGGAGAGGCCTACAATGAGCAGTTCTTC. Its protein is CASSVLAGEAYNEQFF.